The 13 T cell receptor beta chains reported below all come from one sample, sequenced in a study of cytomegalovirus exposure and HLA in healthy donors. PCR used 60 Vbeta primers and 13 Jbeta primers. This table comes from immunoSEQ multiplex PCR, and its TCRdb copy is limited to in-frame clones, with some not included. The sample holds tens of thousands of clones, roughly 72% seen once. The sample comprised PBMCs. The receptors stem from a woman between 45 and 65 years old in good health and CMV-seropositive.

The rearrangement uses TRBV5-6 and TRBJ2-7, with 13 nucleotides matching TRBD2. Germline loops: CDR1 SGHDT, CDR2 YYEEEE. V dropped 4 bases and J dropped 12; count of bases not matched to a gene: 7. The CDR3 spans 13 residues. DNA of the CDR3: TGTGCCAGCAGCACCGGGACTAGCGGGGTCGTGTACTTC. It codes for CASSTGTSGVVYF. The full variable domain, completed using reference TRBV5-6 and TRBJ2-7, is DAGVTQSPTHLIKTRGQQVTLRCSPKSGHDTVSWYQQALGQGPQFIFQYYEEEERQRGNFPDRFSGHQFPNYSSELNVNALLLGDSALYLCASSTGTSGVVYFGPGTRLTVT.

This clone was seen once. The chain links TRBV2 to TRBJ1-2; D is possibly TRBD1 (5 bases). Per germline, CDR1 SNHLY and CDR2 FYNNEI. The CDR3 consists of 13 residues. The ends were cut back, 7 bases at V and 5 bases at J, with 14 bases in the middle. CDR3 DNA: TGTGCCAGCATCCCGCTCGGGGGGTATGGCTACACCTTC. Its translation is CASIPLGGYGYTF.

The chain has TRBV9 and TRBJ1-2, with a weak D call TRBD1 (6 bases). Germline V CDR1 and CDR2: SGDLS, YYNGEE. Trimming removed 7 bases at V and 6 bases at J, with 16 bases between. The CDR3 has 13 amino acids. This chain's CDR3 is CASRTGGLDGYTF. The CDR3 region has the DNA TGTGCCAGCCGGACGGGGGGCTTGGATGGCTACACCTTC.

This clone showed up many times. V is TRBV5-1 and J is TRBJ1-4; 9 bases are shared with TRBD1. The CDR3 length is 13 residues. Looked up from germline, CDR1 is SGHRS and CDR2 is YFSETQ. V lost 7 bases and J lost 5; bases outside the gene matches: 3. CDR3 sequence: CASGTGRNEKLFF. The CDR3 region has the DNA TGCGCCAGCGGGACAGGGCGGAATGAAAAACTGTTTTTT.

The CDR3 region is CASSWREGLGGELFF. As DNA, the CDR3 is TGTGCCAGCAGCTGGCGGGAGGGATTGGGCGGGGAGCTGTTTTTT. The chain uses TRBV5-4 and TRBJ2-2; 9 bases fit TRBD2. Germline loops: CDR1 SGHNT, CDR2 YYREEE (reference sequence). This CDR3 is built from 15 residues. J gave up 7 bases and V 3 bases, and 7 bases lay outside the gene matches.

The V gene is TRBV6-6, the J gene TRBJ1-1; a weak D match, TRBD1 (5 bases). From germline, CDR1 is MNHNY and CDR2 SVGAGI (reference sequence). The CDR3 runs 14 residues. Between the trimmed V and J ends, which lost 0 bases and 4 bases, there was a span of 9 bases. Here the CDR3 reads CASSYSGGGTEAFF. CDR3 DNA sequence: TGTGCCAGCAGTTACTCGGGGGGAGGCACTGAAGCTTTCTTT.

This chain connects TRBV7-2 to TRBJ1-2, with a tentative D call TRBD1 (5 bases). The germline V and J ends were trimmed by 1 base and 2 bases, with 11 bases remaining between them. The CDR3 consists of 15 residues. The germline gives CDR1 SGHTA, CDR2 FQGNSA. CDR3 nucleotides: TGTGCCAGCAGCTTAGATGCAGGGCGCAACTATGGCTACACCTTC. Translated: CASSLDAGRNYGYTF.

The V gene is TRBV7-8, the J gene TRBJ1-5; a weak D match, TRBD1 (5 bases). The CDR3 runs 13 residues. Trimming removed 2 bases from V and 5 bases from J, with 7 bases in between. Germline CDR1 SGHVS, CDR2 FQNEAQ. The CDR3: CASSLLGDQPQHF. DNA of the CDR3: TGTGCCAGCAGCTTATTAGGGGATCAGCCCCAGCATTTT.

The sample holds a few counts of this clone. The chain combines TRBV5-6 with TRBJ1-4; D is ambiguous. V was trimmed by 2 bases and J by 14 bases, leaving 13 bases between them. The CDR3 runs 12 residues. From germline, CDR1 is SGHDT and CDR2 YYEEEE. As DNA, the CDR3 is TGTGCCAGCAGCTTTTCGTCGGGTATCCTGTTTTTT. Translation: CASSFSSGILFF.

This clone was observed a few times. The chain recombines TRBV6-6 with TRBJ2-2; possible D gene TRBD1, 5 bases. The V gene's germline CDR1 is MNHNY and CDR2 SVGAGI (reference sequence). The V end was cut by 4 bases, the J end by 5 bases, with 17 bases between. The CDR3 extends over 16 amino acids. The CDR3 DNA reads TGTGCCAGCAGTTGGGGCCCCGACTCGACAACCGGGGAGCTGTTTTTT. Translated, it gives CASSWGPDSTTGELFF.

The V call is TRBV30, the J call TRBJ1-1; D possibly corresponds to TRBD1 (6 bases). CDR1 is GTSNPN and CDR2 is SVGIG in the germline V gene (reference sequence). The CDR3 runs 15 residues. The ends were cut back, 3 bases at V and 1 base at J, with 15 bases in the middle. Here the CDR3 DNA reads TGTGCCTGGAGCTTCTTGGACAGACAGAACACTGAAGCTTTCTTT. Its protein is CAWSFLDRQNTEAFF.

J is TRBJ2-7 and V is TRBV27; no firm D call. V was pared by 0 bases and J by 3 bases, with 6 bases between. The CDR3 is 13 residues long. Germline V gives CDR1 MNHEY, CDR2 SMNVEV (reference sequence). DNA for the CDR3: TGTGCCAGCAGTTTATCGCGTATCTACGAGCAGTACTTC. This encodes CASSLSRIYEQYF.

The rearrangement links TRBV28 to TRBJ2-2; no reliable D call. Trimming left V 6 bases short and J 7 bases short, with 9 bases between. CDR3 length: 12 residues. Germline V CDR1 and CDR2: MDHEN, SYDVKM. Here the CDR3 reads CASSPRYGELFF. The CDR3 nucleotides read TGTGCCAGCAGCCCTAGGTACGGGGAGCTGTTTTTT. The variable domain in full, with the rest retrieved from reference TRBV28 and TRBJ2-2, is DVKVTQSSRYLVKRTGEKVFLECVQDMDHENMFWYRQDPGLGLRLIYFSYDVKMKEKGDIPEGYSVSREKKERFSLILESASTNQTSMYLCASSPRYGELFFGEGSRLTVL.